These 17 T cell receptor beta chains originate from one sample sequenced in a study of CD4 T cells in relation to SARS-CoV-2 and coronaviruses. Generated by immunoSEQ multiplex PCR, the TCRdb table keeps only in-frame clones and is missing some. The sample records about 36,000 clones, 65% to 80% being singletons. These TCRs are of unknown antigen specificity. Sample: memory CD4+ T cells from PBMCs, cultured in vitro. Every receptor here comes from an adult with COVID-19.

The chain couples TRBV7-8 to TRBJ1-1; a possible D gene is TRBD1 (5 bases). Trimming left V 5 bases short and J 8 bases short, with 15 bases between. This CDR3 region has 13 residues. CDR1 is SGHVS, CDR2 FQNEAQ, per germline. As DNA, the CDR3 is TGTGCCAGCAGCCAATCCCAGGGTAGAGAAGCTTTCTTT. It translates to CASSQSQGREAFF.

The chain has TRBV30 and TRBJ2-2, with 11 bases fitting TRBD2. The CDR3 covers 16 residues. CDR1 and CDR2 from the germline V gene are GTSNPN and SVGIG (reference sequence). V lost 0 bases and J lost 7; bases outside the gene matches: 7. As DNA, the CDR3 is TGTGCCTGGAGTGTCACTAGCGGGAGTATGGGCGGGGAGCTGTTTTTT. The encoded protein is CAWSVTSGSMGGELFF.

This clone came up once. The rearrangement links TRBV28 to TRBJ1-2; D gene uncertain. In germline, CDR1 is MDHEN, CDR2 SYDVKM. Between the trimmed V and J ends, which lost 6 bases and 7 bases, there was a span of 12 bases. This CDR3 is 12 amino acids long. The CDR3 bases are TGTGCCAGCAGACTTGGAGGGCTTGGCTACACCTTC. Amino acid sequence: CASRLGGLGYTF.

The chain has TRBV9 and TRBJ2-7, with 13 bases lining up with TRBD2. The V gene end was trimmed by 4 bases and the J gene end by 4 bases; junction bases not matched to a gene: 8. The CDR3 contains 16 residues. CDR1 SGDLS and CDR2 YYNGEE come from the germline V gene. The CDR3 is CASSRTSGSLVYEQYF. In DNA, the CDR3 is TGTGCCAGCAGCAGGACTAGCGGGAGTCTTGTGTACGAGCAGTACTTC.

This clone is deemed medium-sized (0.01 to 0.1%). The CDR3 DNA is TGTGCCAGCAGCTTAATCGTGACAACGAACACCGGGGAGCTGTTTTTT. As protein: CASSLIVTTNTGELFF. V gene TRBV5-8 combines with J gene TRBJ2-2; D unresolved. There are 16 residues in the CDR3. Germline CDR1 reads SGHTS; CDR2 reads YDEGEE. V lost 2 bases, J lost 0 bases, and 11 bases lay in between.

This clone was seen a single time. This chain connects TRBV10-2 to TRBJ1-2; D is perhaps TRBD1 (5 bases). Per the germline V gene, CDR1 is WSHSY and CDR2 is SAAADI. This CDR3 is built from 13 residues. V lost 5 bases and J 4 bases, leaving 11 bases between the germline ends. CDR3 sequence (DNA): TGCGCCAGCAGTTATAACGGGGCCTATGGCTACACCTTC. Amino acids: CASSYNGAYGYTF.

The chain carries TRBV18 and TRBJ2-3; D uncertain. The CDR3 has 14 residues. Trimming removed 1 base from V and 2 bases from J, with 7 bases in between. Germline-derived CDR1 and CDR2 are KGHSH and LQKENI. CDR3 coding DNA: TGTGCCAGCTCACCACGCCAGACCACAGATACGCAGTATTTT. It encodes CASSPRQTTDTQYF.

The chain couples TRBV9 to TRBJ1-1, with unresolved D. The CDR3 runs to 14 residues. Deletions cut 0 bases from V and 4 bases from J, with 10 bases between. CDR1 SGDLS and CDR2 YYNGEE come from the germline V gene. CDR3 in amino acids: CASSVGLGSTEAFF. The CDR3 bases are TGTGCCAGCAGCGTAGGTTTGGGAAGCACTGAAGCTTTCTTT.

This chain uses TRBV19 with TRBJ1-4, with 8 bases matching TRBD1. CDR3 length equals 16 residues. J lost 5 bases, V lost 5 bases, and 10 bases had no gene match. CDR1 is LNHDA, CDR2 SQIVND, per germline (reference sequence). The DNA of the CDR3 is TGTGCCAGTAGTGACAGGGGCTCCCCAGGCAATGAAAAACTGTTTTTT. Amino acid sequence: CASSDRGSPGNEKLFF.

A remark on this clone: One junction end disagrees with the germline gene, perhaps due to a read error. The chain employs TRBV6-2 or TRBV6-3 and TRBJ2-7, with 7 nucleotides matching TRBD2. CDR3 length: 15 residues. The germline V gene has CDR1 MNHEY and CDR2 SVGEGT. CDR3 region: CASSSQWRREYGQYF. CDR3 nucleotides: TGTGCCAGCAGCTCCCAGTGGCGGCGGGAGTACGGGCAGTACTTC.

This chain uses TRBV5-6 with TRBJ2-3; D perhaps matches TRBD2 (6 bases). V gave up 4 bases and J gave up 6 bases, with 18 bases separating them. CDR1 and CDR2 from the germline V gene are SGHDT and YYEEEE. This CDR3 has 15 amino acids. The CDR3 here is CASSDEPPGVDTQYF. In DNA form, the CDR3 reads TGTGCCAGCAGCGACGAACCTCCGGGGGTGGATACGCAGTATTTT.

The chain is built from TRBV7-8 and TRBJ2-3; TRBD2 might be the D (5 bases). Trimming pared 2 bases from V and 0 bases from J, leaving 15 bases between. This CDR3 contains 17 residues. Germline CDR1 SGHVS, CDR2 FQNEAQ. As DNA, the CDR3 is TGTGCCAGCAGCTTAACTGTGGGGAGCGGTAGCACAGATACGCAGTATTTT. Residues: CASSLTVGSGSTDTQYF.

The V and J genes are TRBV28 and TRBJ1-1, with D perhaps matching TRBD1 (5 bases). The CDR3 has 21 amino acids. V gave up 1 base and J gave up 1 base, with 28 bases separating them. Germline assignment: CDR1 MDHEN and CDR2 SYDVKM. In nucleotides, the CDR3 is TGTGCCAGCAGTTTATTTTTTCAGTGGGCGTTTGGAGGACACACGAACACTGAAGCTTTCTTT. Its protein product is CASSLFFQWAFGGHTNTEAFF.

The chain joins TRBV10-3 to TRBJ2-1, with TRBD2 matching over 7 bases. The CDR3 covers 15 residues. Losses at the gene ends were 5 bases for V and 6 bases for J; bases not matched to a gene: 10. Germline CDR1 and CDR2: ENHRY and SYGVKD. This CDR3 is CAISWQGGPGNEQFF. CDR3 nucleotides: TGTGCCATCAGTTGGCAGGGAGGGCCGGGCAATGAGCAGTTCTTC.

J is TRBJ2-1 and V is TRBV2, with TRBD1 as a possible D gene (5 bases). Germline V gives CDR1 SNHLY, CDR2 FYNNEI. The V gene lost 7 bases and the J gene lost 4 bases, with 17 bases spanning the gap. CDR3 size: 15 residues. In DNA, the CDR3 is TGTGCCAGCAAAACGGTGTCAGGGCTATACAATGAGCAGTTCTTC. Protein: CASKTVSGLYNEQFF.

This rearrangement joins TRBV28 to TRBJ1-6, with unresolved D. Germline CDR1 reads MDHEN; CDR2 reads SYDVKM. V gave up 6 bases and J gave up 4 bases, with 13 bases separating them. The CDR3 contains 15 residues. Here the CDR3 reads CASSPGSAYNSPLHF. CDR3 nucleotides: TGTGCCAGCAGCCCCGGTTCAGCTTATAATTCACCCCTCCACTTT.

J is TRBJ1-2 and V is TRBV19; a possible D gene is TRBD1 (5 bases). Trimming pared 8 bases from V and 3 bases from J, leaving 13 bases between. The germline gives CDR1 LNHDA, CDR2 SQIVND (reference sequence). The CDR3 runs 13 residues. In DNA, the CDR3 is TGTGCCAGTGGAAGACAGAGTGACTATGGCTACACCTTC. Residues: CASGRQSDYGYTF.